The next 28 T cell receptor beta chains were all read from a single sample in a study of blood T cell repertoires in COVID-19. The table came from immunoSEQ multiplex PCR; TCRdb's copy has only in-frame clones and leaves some out. The sample includes approximately 350,000 clones, around 83% seen only once; the top ten take under 3%. Sequenced sample: peripheral blood. These receptors were obtained from a young man with active or convalescent COVID-19.

The V gene is TRBV7-2, the J gene TRBJ2-3; 10 positions agree with TRBD2. Germline CDR1 is SGHTA and CDR2 is FQGNSA. The CDR3 sequence is 16 residues long. The V and J ends lost 6 bases and 6 bases, in that order; junction bases with no gene match: 12. The CDR3 region is CASRIQAGGPSDTQYF. CDR3 DNA sequence: TGTGCCAGCAGAATCCAAGCGGGGGGGCCGTCCGATACGCAGTATTTT.

This sequence joins TRBV7-3 and TRBJ2-1; unclear D gene. Between the trimmed V and J ends, which lost 1 base and 1 base, there was a span of 8 bases. CDR3 size: 15 residues. Germline CDR1 is SGHTA and CDR2 is FQGTGA. The DNA of the CDR3 is TGTGCCAGCAGCTTAATCCAGGTATCCTACAATGAGCAGTTCTTC. Translated: CASSLIQVSYNEQFF. The entire variable domain, with the rest obtained from reference TRBV7-3 and TRBJ2-1, is as follows: GAGVSQTPSNKVTEKGKYVELRCDPISGHTALYWYRQSLGQGPEFLIYFQGTGAADDSGLPNDRFFAVRPEGSVSTLKIQRTERGDSAVYLCASSLIQVSYNEQFFGPGTRLTVL.

The chain has TRBV2 and TRBJ1-2, with 8 nucleotides matching TRBD1. Germline V gives CDR1 SNHLY, CDR2 FYNNEI. The CDR3 consists of 16 residues. J lost 3 bases, V lost 6 bases, and 12 bases had no gene match. The CDR3 DNA reads TGTGCCAGCAGGGGGCCCGGGAACAGGGGGGACTATGGCTACACCTTC. This translates into CASRGPGNRGDYGYTF.

The V gene is TRBV4-2, the J gene TRBJ2-3; D gene ambiguous. This CDR3 is built from 12 residues. Germline values: CDR1 LGHNA, CDR2 YNFKEQ. Trimming took off 0 bases at V and 6 bases at J, with 4 bases between the two ends. The CDR3 loop is CASSQDQDTQYF. The CDR3 DNA reads as TGTGCCAGCAGCCAAGACCAGGATACGCAGTATTTT.

The chain joins TRBV6-5 to TRBJ1-2, with D perhaps matching TRBD1 (5 bases). CDR3 size: 15 residues. Germline V gene lookup returns CDR1 MNHEY and CDR2 SVGAGI. V lost 6 bases to trimming and J lost 4 bases, with 18 bases between them. The CDR3: CASRALGGGFYGYTF. In nucleotides, the CDR3 is TGTGCCAGCAGGGCCCTCGGGGGTGGTTTCTATGGCTACACCTTC.

This chain links TRBV27 with TRBJ1-2; TRBD1 might be the D (6 bases). Per the germline V gene, CDR1 is MNHEY and CDR2 is SMNVEV (reference sequence). This CDR3 region has 12 residues. Trimming shortened V by 4 bases and J by 6 bases, and 9 bases separated the two germline ends. In nucleotides, the CDR3 is TGTGCCAGCAGTTCGACAGGTCATGGCTACACCTTC. This encodes CASSSTGHGYTF.

This clone was counted between two and nine times. The chain links TRBV3-1 (or the pseudogene TRBV3-2) to TRBJ2-1; 7 nucleotides align to TRBD2. V shed 0 bases, J shed 9 bases, and the junction held 5 bases outside the gene matches. The germline CDR1 and CDR2 sequences are LGHDT and YNNKEL (reference sequence). The CDR3 runs 14 residues. The CDR3 here is CASSQDAGEREQFF. The DNA for the CDR3 is TGTGCCAGCAGCCAAGATGCGGGGGAGCGTGAGCAGTTCTTC.

V and J are TRBV15 and TRBJ2-1; D gene ambiguous. The V gene's germline CDR1 is LNHNV and CDR2 YYDKDF (reference sequence). Between the trimmed V and J ends, which lost 0 bases and 10 bases, there was a span of 13 bases. This CDR3 has 14 residues. The DNA of the CDR3 is TGTGCCACCAGCAGAGATCGAGAAGTGTTGGAGCAGTTCTTC. The encoded protein is CATSRDREVLEQFF.

The J gene is TRBJ2-2, the V gene TRBV7-9; D might be TRBD1 (5 bases). From germline, CDR1 is SEHNR and CDR2 FQNEAQ (reference sequence). V was pared by 5 bases and J by 3 bases, with 13 bases between. This CDR3 contains 15 residues. The CDR3 DNA sequence: TGTGCCAGCAGCCACGGTGGGGCGGACACCGGGGAGCTGTTTTTT. Amino acids: CASSHGGADTGELFF.

This clone was detected only once. V usage is TRBV6-2 or TRBV6-3 and J usage is TRBJ2-7; TRBD1 matches at 10 bases. With V trimmed by 2 bases and J by 9 bases, 7 bases remained unmatched. The CDR3 runs to 14 residues. Germline V gene lookup returns CDR1 MNHEY and CDR2 SVGEGT. CDR3 region: CASSYGGQGHGQYF. The CDR3 nucleotides read TGTGCCAGCAGTTACGGGGGACAGGGGCACGGGCAGTACTTC.

The chain employs TRBV5-4 and TRBJ1-1, with 9 bases aligning to TRBD1. Germline V gives CDR1 SGHNT, CDR2 YYREEE (reference sequence). The CDR3 sequence is 16 residues long. The V and J ends lost 3 bases and 1 base, in that order; junction bases with no gene match: 7. The CDR3 DNA is TGTGCCAGCAGCTGGGGGACAGGGAAACAGAACACTGAAGCTTTCTTT. Encoded protein: CASSWGTGKQNTEAFF.

This chain uses TRBV11-3 with TRBJ2-7; weak D call: TRBD1 (6 bases). The CDR3 is 14 residues long. Trimming removed 5 bases at V and 0 bases at J, with 11 bases between. The V gene's germline CDR1 is SGHNT and CDR2 YENEEA. The CDR3 loop reads CASSRGQSSYEQYF. CDR3 coding DNA: TGTGCCAGCAGCCGAGGACAGAGCTCCTACGAGCAGTACTTC.

This clone has just one count. The CDR3 protein is CASRGTGGANVLTF. As DNA, the CDR3 is TGTGCCAGCCGAGGGACAGGTGGGGCCAACGTCCTGACTTTC. This sequence joins TRBV28 and TRBJ2-6; 8 bases are a match to TRBD1. With V trimmed by 8 bases and J by 3 bases, 3 bases remained unmatched. Per the germline V gene, CDR1 is MDHEN and CDR2 is SYDVKM. The CDR3 extends over 14 amino acids.

The chain employs TRBV29-1 and TRBJ2-1, with D possibly being TRBD2 (5 bases). Germline CDR1 is SQVTM and CDR2 is ANQGSEA. This CDR3 comprises 10 residues. Trimming shortened V by 7 bases and J by 10 bases, and 11 bases separated the two germline ends. Written as DNA, the CDR3 is TGCAGCGGCGGACTTGAGGAGCAGTTCTTC. The encoded protein is CSGGLEEQFF.

The rearrangement uses TRBV10-3 and TRBJ2-2, with 7 bases identical to TRBD2. V was clipped by 2 bases and J by 5 bases; unmatched bases: 8. Germline lookup yields CDR1 ENHRY and CDR2 SYGVKD. The CDR3 consists of 16 residues. The CDR3 is CAISEPSGRETGELFF. CDR3 DNA sequence: TGTGCCATCAGTGAGCCCTCTGGGCGGGAGACCGGGGAGCTGTTTTTT.

The CDR3 protein is CASSLDQGVEPQHF. In DNA, the CDR3 is TGTGCCAGCAGCCTAGATCAGGGGGTAGAGCCCCAGCATTTT. The chain couples TRBV7-2 to TRBJ1-5, with 7 bases matching TRBD1. CDR3 length: 14 residues. Trimming cost V 5 bases and J 8 bases; bases outside gene matches: 9. CDR1 is SGHTA, CDR2 FQGNSA, per germline.

The chain uses TRBV6-1 and TRBJ1-6; D not certain. V was clipped by 3 bases and J by 0 bases, with 3 bases between them. Germline V gene data show CDR1 as MNHNS and CDR2 as SASEGT. This CDR3 is built from 14 residues. Here the CDR3 DNA reads TGTGCCAGCAGTGACCGCTCCTATAATTCACCCCTCCACTTT. Translation gives CASSDRSYNSPLHF.

The V call is TRBV28, the J call TRBJ1-2; TRBD1 is a possible D gene (6 bases). The CDR3 is 15 amino acids. Germline CDR1 MDHEN, CDR2 SYDVKM. Trimming left V 7 bases short and J 3 bases short, with 18 bases between. The CDR3 DNA sequence: TGTGCCAGCAACTCACCGGGGGGGGCTCACTATGGCTACACCTTC. Translation: CASNSPGGAHYGYTF.

The chain is built from TRBV6-5 and TRBJ2-3, with D tentatively TRBD1 (5 bases). With 7 bases removed from V and 0 bases from J, the gap between germline ends came to 11 bases. The CDR3 length is 14 residues. CDR1 is MNHEY, CDR2 SVGAGI, per germline. CDR3 sequence reads: CASKAGISTDTQYF. The CDR3 region has the DNA TGTGCCAGCAAGGCAGGGATAAGCACAGATACGCAGTATTTT.

V usage is TRBV3-1 (or the pseudogene TRBV3-2) and J usage is TRBJ2-2; D possibly corresponds to TRBD2 (6 bases). CDR3 length: 13 residues. Germline loops: CDR1 LGHDT, CDR2 YNNKEL (reference sequence). The V end lost 4 bases, the J end lost 5 bases, and 8 bases lay between the germline ends. CDR3 amino acids: CASSPAGTGELFF. CDR3 DNA sequence: TGTGCCAGCAGCCCCGCGGGGACCGGGGAGCTGTTTTTT.

This chain uses TRBV7-3 with TRBJ2-7, with D possibly TRBD1 on 5 matching bases. CDR1 is SGHTA, CDR2 FQGTGA, per germline. V was pared by 5 bases and J by 0 bases, with 14 bases between. This CDR3 region has 15 residues. CDR3 residues: CASSPWTTSSYEQYF. CDR3 DNA: TGTGCCAGCAGCCCTTGGACAACAAGCTCCTACGAGCAGTACTTC.

The chain joins TRBV7-9 to TRBJ2-1, with D possibly matching TRBD1 (6 bases). The CDR3 has 12 residues. Per the germline V gene, CDR1 is SEHNR and CDR2 is FQNEAQ (reference sequence). The ends were cut back, 5 bases at V and 7 bases at J, with 9 bases in the middle. The CDR3 DNA is TGTGCCAGCAGCCCGGACAGAAATGAGCAGTTCTTC. Encoded protein: CASSPDRNEQFF.

The chain combines TRBV21-1 with TRBJ2-4; the tabulated D call, TRBD1, remains unverified against the DNA. TRBV21-1 is flagged as a pseudogene. The CDR3 runs to 16 residues. CDR3 amino acids: CASSFTGRVAKNIQYF. As DNA, the CDR3 is TGTGCCAGCAGCTTTACAGGGCGAGTAGCCAAAAACATTCAGTACTTC.

The chain uses TRBV6-5 and TRBJ2-1; 11 bases agree with TRBD2. This CDR3 is 16 amino acids long. The junction had 6 bases not matched to a gene; V was cut back by 2 bases and J by 6 bases. Germline CDR1 MNHEY, CDR2 SVGAGI. The CDR3 region is CASSYPWGTSGNEQFF. The CDR3 DNA sequence: TGTGCCAGCAGTTACCCGTGGGGGACTAGCGGCAATGAGCAGTTCTTC.

V gene TRBV2 combines with J gene TRBJ1-2; maybe TRBD1 (5 bases). The germline V and J ends were trimmed by 1 base and 8 bases, with 14 bases remaining between them. CDR1 and CDR2 from the germline V gene are SNHLY and FYNNEI. The CDR3 length is 14 residues. The CDR3 region is CASSEVQGVLGYTF. In nucleotides, the CDR3 is TGTGCCAGCAGTGAAGTGCAGGGCGTCTTGGGCTACACCTTC.

This clone was observed a handful of times. The chain links TRBV7-5 to TRBJ2-1; TRBD1, the D gene given by the table, was not confirmed from the DNA. TRBV7-5 is termed a pseudogene. This CDR3 is built from 17 residues. DNA for the CDR3: TGTGCCAGAAGCCCAGGACAGGACTTTTTCCCCTACAATGAGCAGTTCTTC. Its translation: CARSPGQDFFPYNEQFF.

This clone was found once. In the same sample, other DNA sequences code for this CDR3. The V and J genes are TRBV28 and TRBJ2-7, with unresolved D. Germline V gene data show CDR1 as MDHEN and CDR2 as SYDVKM. This CDR3 comprises 11 residues. Trimming took off 2 bases at V and 5 bases at J, with 4 bases between the two ends. Here the CDR3 reads CASSLRDEQYF. For the CDR3, the DNA is TGTGCCAGCAGTTTACGAGACGAGCAGTACTTC. The variable domain in full, with the rest retrieved from reference TRBV28 and TRBJ2-7, is DVKVTQSSRYLVKRTGEKVFLECVQDMDHENMFWYRQDPGLGLRLIYFSYDVKMKEKGDIPEGYSVSREKKERFSLILESASTNQTSMYLCASSLRDEQYFGPGTRLTVT.

The chain has TRBV5-1 and TRBJ2-1, with 11 bases that match TRBD2. V lost 4 bases and J lost 4; bases outside the gene matches: 4. The V gene's germline CDR1 is SGHRS and CDR2 YFSETQ. This CDR3 is built from 15 residues. CDR3 in DNA: TGCGCCAGCAGCGTACTAGCGGGAGAATACAATGAGCAGTTCTTC. It translates to CASSVLAGEYNEQFF.